This entry lists 32 T cell receptor beta chains sequenced from one sample in a study of tumor and adjacent non-tumor tissue in lung cancer. TCRbeta libraries were built with three rounds of nested PCR, modified from ARM-PCR. TCRdb used MiXCR to reprocess the multiplex PCR reads, holding one entry per CDR3 protein. The sample consists of approximately 110,000 distinct CDR3 sequences, roughly 80% of them appearing once. RNA was extracted from bulk tissue without any cell sorting. Sample: lung tumor tissue. All receptors come from a woman aged 60-75 years with non-small cell lung cancer.

This clonotype was observed a handful of times. CDR3 amino acids: CASTSLIQKSNTEAFF. CDR3 DNA: TGTGCCAGCACTTCCCTTATACAGAAGTCGAACACTGAAGCTTTCTTT. V and J are TRBV6-5 and TRBJ1-1; D gene uncertain. Germline assignment: CDR1 MNHEY and CDR2 SVGAGI. Trimming removed 7 bases at V and 1 base at J, with 19 bases between. The CDR3 runs 16 residues.

With regard to this clonotype: One end of the junction is discordant with germline, which a read error may explain. V and J are TRBV4-3 and TRBJ2-1; D is perhaps TRBD1 or TRBD2 (5 bases each). The CDR3 loop spans 15 amino acids. Per the germline V gene, CDR1 is LGHNA and CDR2 is YSLEER. The CDR3 here is CASSQEGSWGNEQFF. CDR3 DNA: TGCGCGAGCAGCCAAGAAGGTAGCTGGGGGAATGAGCAGTTCTTC.

The table lists this clonotype with many counts. V usage is TRBV4-3 and J usage is TRBJ1-2, with D possibly being TRBD1 (6 bases). The ends were cut back, 0 bases at V and 4 bases at J, with 18 bases in the middle. The CDR3 length is 17 residues. Germline CDR1 reads LGHNA; CDR2 reads YSLEER. DNA for the CDR3: TGCGCCAGCAGCCAAGACGTACGCCAGGGGCAACTCTATGGCTACACCTTC. This translates into CASSQDVRQGQLYGYTF.

On this clonotype itself: One junction end disagrees with the germline gene, perhaps due to a read error. J is TRBJ2-5 and V is TRBV4-1; perhaps TRBD2 as D (7 bases). The germline V gene has CDR1 MGHRA and CDR2 YSYEKL. The CDR3 length is 19 residues. The CDR3 nucleotides are TGCACCAGCAGCCAAGAAGGCAGGAACGATATCGGGGGGCGTGAGACCCAGTACTTC. This translates into CTSSQEGRNDIGGRETQYF.

The sample holds a few counts of this clonotype. This sequence joins TRBV14 and TRBJ2-5, with D possibly TRBD2 on 5 matching bases. Trimming removed 4 bases at V and 5 bases at J, with 26 bases between. Per the germline V gene, CDR1 is SGHDN and CDR2 is FVKESK. The CDR3 is 18 residues long. CDR3 sequence: CASSRTEGYGPTGETQYF. In DNA form, the CDR3 reads TGTGCCAGCAGCCGGACCGAGGGATACGGACCGACGGGGGAGACCCAGTACTTC.

The V call is TRBV11-3, the J call TRBJ2-1; D is unclear. This CDR3 is 16 amino acids long. The ends were cut back, 3 bases at V and 2 bases at J, with 14 bases in the middle. CDR1 is SGHNT, CDR2 YENEEA, per germline. The CDR3 is CASSFRHSLAYNEQFF. CDR3 DNA: TGTGCCAGCAGCTTCCGTCACAGTCTTGCCTACAATGAGCAGTTCTTC.

In regard to this clonotype: This may come from a read error, since a much larger clone is one base off. This chain connects TRBV6-2 or TRBV6-3 to TRBJ1-2, with D possibly TRBD1 on 6 matching bases. Germline CDR1 and CDR2: MNHEY and SVGEGT. The CDR3 is 16 residues long. The CDR3 DNA sequence: TGTGCCAGCAGTTACTCCCCAATACAGGGAGACTATGACTACACCTTC. It encodes CASSYSPIQGDYDYTF.

Regarding this clonotype: A much larger clone lies a single base off, so this may be a read error. V is TRBV12-3 or TRBV12-4 and J is TRBJ2-3; D is undetermined. This CDR3 has 11 amino acids. The CDR3 loop reads CASSFADTHYF. In DNA, the CDR3 is TGTGCCAGCAGTTTCGCAGATACGCATTATTTT.

This clonotype was detected once. An end of the junction does not agree with germline; a read error may underlie this. The chain uses TRBV6-2 or TRBV6-3 and TRBJ2-2; possible D gene TRBD2, 5 bases. Germline CDR1 is MNHEY and CDR2 is SVGEGT. CDR3 length equals 17 residues. This chain's CDR3 is CASSYTHQRANTGELSF. CDR3 in DNA: TGTGCCAGCAGTTACACTCACCAGAGGGCCAACACCGGGGAGCTGTCTTTT.

Worth noting for this clonotype: One junction end disagrees with the germline gene, perhaps due to a read error. The DNA of the CDR3 is TGCAGTGCTAGAGATGTGACCTTGGGGGAGACTCAGTACTTC. The encoded protein is CSARDVTLGETQYF. V is TRBV20-1 and J is TRBJ2-5, with D perhaps matching TRBD1 or TRBD2 (5 bases each). This CDR3 has 14 residues. Germline CDR1 DFQATT, CDR2 SNEGSKA (reference sequence).

Turning to this clonotype: One end of the junction is discordant with germline, which a read error may explain. The genes are TRBV12-3 or TRBV12-4 and TRBJ2-1; perhaps D is TRBD1 or TRBD2 (6 bases each). This CDR3 is 14 amino acids long. Here the CDR3 reads CASSQNSGVRGEFF. CDR3 nucleotide sequence: TGCGCCAGCAGTCAGAATAGCGGAGTGAGGGGGGAATTCTTC.

By sample fraction, this clonotype is medium-sized (0.01 to 0.1%). J is TRBJ1-4 and V is TRBV11-2; 10 nucleotides align to TRBD1. The ends lost 0 bases at V and 6 bases at J; junction bases unmatched: 1. Germline values: CDR1 SGHAT, CDR2 FQNNGV. The CDR3 consists of 15 residues. CDR3 residues: CASSLETGGYEKLFF. The CDR3 DNA follows: TGTGCCAGCAGCTTAGAGACAGGGGGCTATGAAAAACTGTTTTTT. Together with reference TRBV11-2 and TRBJ1-4, the CDR3 gives the full variable domain: EAGVAQSPRYKIIEKRQSVAFWCNPISGHATLYWYQQILGQGPKLLIQFQNNGVVDDSQLPKDRFSAERLKGVDSTLKIQPAKLEDSAVYLCASSLETGGYEKLFFGSGTQLSVL.

The CDR3 spells CATSEGTLQNTEAFF. The CDR3 DNA reads as TGTGCCACCAGTGAGGGAACATTACAGAACACTGAAGCTTTCTTT. The chain combines TRBV24-1 with TRBJ1-1; D call uncertain. The CDR3 is 15 amino acids. Germline V gives CDR1 KGHDR, CDR2 SFDVKD. Trimming removed 4 bases at V and 1 base at J, with 12 bases between.

There are a few counts of this clonotype. The junction departs from the called germline gene at one end, perhaps through a read error. This chain joins TRBV14 and TRBJ1-1; D unclear. Germline V gene lookup returns CDR1 SGHDN and CDR2 FVKESK. The CDR3 covers 14 residues. This CDR3 reads CASSQGGLFTETFF. The CDR3 DNA is TGTGCCAGCAGCCAAGGAGGGCTATTCACTGAAACTTTCTTT.

The rearrangement uses TRBV6-1 and TRBJ2-6; possibly TRBD2 for D (5 bases). The CDR3 length is 12 residues. The germline V gene encodes CDR1 MNHNS and CDR2 SASEGT. CDR3 region: CASRVGTNVLTF. Written as DNA, the CDR3 is TGTGCTAGCCGGGTCGGGACCAACGTCCTGACTTTC.

To note about this clonotype: This clone may be a read error of a much larger clone one base away. CDR3 DNA: TGCAGTGCTAGTAGCTCCCGACAGGTCTATGGCTACACCTTC. Translation: CSASSSRQVYGYTF. The gene calls are TRBV20-1 and TRBJ1-2, with a weak D call TRBD1 (6 bases). The CDR3 covers 14 residues. The V end was cut by 3 bases, the J end by 4 bases, with 15 bases between. Germline V lookup: CDR1 DFQATT, CDR2 SNEGSKA (reference sequence).

V gene TRBV6-1 combines with J gene TRBJ2-2; possibly TRBD2 for D (5 bases). V lost 11 bases and J lost 2, with 12 bases in between. The CDR3 consists of 13 residues. Germline V gene sequence: CDR1 MNHNS, CDR2 SASEGT. The CDR3 sequence: CAWETNNTGELFF. DNA for the CDR3: TGTGCCTGGGAGACAAACAACACCGGGGAGCTGTTTTTT.

V is TRBV6-6 and J is TRBJ2-7; D remains unclear. The CDR3 is made up of 13 amino acids. Germline CDR1 MNHNY, CDR2 SVGAGI (reference sequence). V was trimmed by 10 bases and J by 1 base, leaving 14 bases between them. The CDR3 region has the DNA TGTGCCACCTGGGTCCCCAGTTCCTACGAGCAGTACTTC. Translated, it gives CATWVPSSYEQYF.

The chain is built from TRBV6-5 and TRBJ1-2; 10 nucleotides agree with TRBD1. V was clipped by 5 bases and J by 5 bases; unmatched bases: 11. The CDR3 spans 16 residues. In germline, CDR1 is MNHEY, CDR2 SVGAGI. CDR3 residues: CASSPDRGRRVYGYTF. CDR3 DNA sequence: TGTGCCAGCAGTCCAGACAGGGGGCGCCGGGTATATGGCTACACCTTC.

About this clonotype: Being one base from a much bigger clone, this may be a read error. This likely comes from a read error, as the CDR3 has no conserved phenylalanine or tryptophan at its end. The chain has TRBV6-1 and TRBJ2-7, with 12 bases that match TRBD1. The CDR3 is 15 residues long. Germline V gene sequence: CDR1 MNHNS, CDR2 SASEGT. Trimming at V came to 1 base and at J to 6 bases, leaving 4 bases not matched to a gene. CDR3 coding DNA: TGTGCCAGCAGTGAAGGGGACAGGGGGCACGTCGAGCAGTACATC. It specifies CASSEGDRGHVEQYI.

The V call is TRBV12-3 or TRBV12-4, the J call TRBJ1-1; possible D gene TRBD1, 5 bases. The CDR3 covers 13 residues. Trimming shortened V by 7 bases and J by 7 bases, and 16 bases separated the two germline ends. The CDR3 nucleotides are TGTGCCAGCAATCTAGAAATGGGGGATGAAGCTTTCTTT. As protein: CASNLEMGDEAFF.

This chain links TRBV11-3 with TRBJ1-1; no firm D call. Germline V gene sequence: CDR1 SGHNT, CDR2 YENEEA. CDR3 length equals 18 residues. This CDR3 reads CVRSLIGPPGRMNTEAFF. Here the CDR3 DNA reads TGTGTCAGAAGCTTAATTGGGCCGCCCGGACGGATGAACACTGAAGCTTTCTTT.

This clonotype was counted a few times. This sequence may be a read error, since a much larger clone differs from it by one base. This chain connects TRBV6-2 or TRBV6-3 to TRBJ2-3, with 7 bases matching TRBD2. This CDR3 has 15 residues. Germline CDR1 reads MNHEY; CDR2 reads SVGEGT. V lost 4 bases and J lost 0; bases outside the gene matches: 4. CDR3 amino acids: CASSWEGTSTDTQYF. CDR3 in DNA: TGTGCCAGCAGTTGGGAGGGAACTAGCACAGATACGCAGTATTTT.

This clonotype was seen once. The chain couples TRBV4-3 to TRBJ2-7; 7 nucleotides match TRBD2. After removal of 3 bases from V and 5 bases from J, the junction contained 19 bases not matched to a gene. There are 18 residues in the CDR3. Germline lookup yields CDR1 LGHNA and CDR2 YSLEER. CDR3 sequence (DNA): TGCGCCAGCAGCCACCCCAGGCCCTTAGGTCAGCGGGGCGACGAGCAGTACTTC. This codes for CASSHPRPLGQRGDEQYF.

This clonotype has more than one count but fewer than ten. For the CDR3, the DNA is TGTGCCACCAGCAGAGATGGGACACAGTATAATGAGCAGTTCTTC. This codes for CATSRDGTQYNEQFF. V is TRBV15 and J is TRBJ2-1; the D gene is possibly TRBD1 (6 bases). Germline loops: CDR1 LNHNV, CDR2 YYDKDF (reference sequence). V shed 0 bases and J shed 7 bases, with 13 bases lying between them. The CDR3 contains 15 residues.

As for this clonotype: As the CDR3 is not closed by the conserved phenylalanine or tryptophan, this likely results from a read error. V usage is TRBV6-1 and J usage is TRBJ1-3, with unresolved D. V was trimmed by 8 bases and J by 3 bases, leaving 17 bases between them. The germline V gene has CDR1 MNHNS and CDR2 SASEGT. This CDR3 has 15 residues. As DNA, the CDR3 is TGTGCCAGCTGTCGCGAACCAACTGGTGGAAACACCATATATCTT. Encoded protein: CASCREPTGGNTIYL.

In its sample, this clonotype was seen once. V is TRBV11-3 and J is TRBJ2-3; 9 bases are a match to TRBD2. Germline V gene sequence: CDR1 SGHNT, CDR2 YENEEA. This CDR3 is built from 15 residues. V trimming: 7 bases; J trimming: 2 bases; junction bases outside the gene matches: 7. The CDR3, as DNA: TGTGCCAGCAACTTGGAGGGACTAGCCACAGATACGCAGTATTTT. Residues: CASNLEGLATDTQYF.

This clonotype occurred many times. This rearrangement joins TRBV6-5 to TRBJ2-2; D not resolved. This CDR3 has 14 amino acids. Germline V lookup: CDR1 MNHEY, CDR2 SVGAGI. Trimming shortened V by 6 bases and J by 7 bases, and 15 bases separated the two germline ends. CDR3 loop: CASRLGSAYGELFF. In nucleotides, the CDR3 is TGTGCCAGCAGACTGGGGTCAGCGTACGGGGAGCTGTTTTTT.

V is TRBV11-2 and J is TRBJ2-7; 8 bases are shared with TRBD2. This CDR3 comprises 15 residues. Germline loops: CDR1 SGHAT, CDR2 FQNNGV. The J segment lost 3 bases and the V segment lost 4 bases, leaving 8 bases of the junction unmatched. In DNA form, the CDR3 reads TGTGCCAGCAGCTATGAGATCAGCGGGAGCTACGAGCAGTACTTC. This encodes CASSYEISGSYEQYF.

As for this clonotype: A much more abundant neighbour one base away suggests this may be a read error. This chain joins TRBV29-1 and TRBJ1-2, with D perhaps TRBD1 (6 bases). This CDR3 spans 14 amino acids. Germline V lookup: CDR1 SQVTM, CDR2 ANQGSEA. CDR3 residues: CSVVGPGHFYDYTF. For the CDR3, the DNA is TGCAGCGTCGTGGGCCCGGGACACTTCTATGACTACACCTTC.

This clonotype was observed a single time. The conserved phenylalanine or tryptophan normally closing the CDR3 is absent here, so this likely arose from a read error. In nucleotides, the CDR3 is TGTGCCCGCAGCTTAGGGTTGACTAGCGGGAGCCATAATGAGCAGTTCTCC. Protein: CARSLGLTSGSHNEQFS. J is TRBJ2-1 and V is TRBV11-3; 12 nucleotides align to TRBD2. Germline assignment: CDR1 SGHNT and CDR2 YENEEA. This CDR3 has 17 residues.

On this clonotype itself: An end of the junction does not agree with germline; a read error may underlie this. DNA of the CDR3: TGTGTCAGCAGCCATACCGGACAGAGTGTGTCTAATTCACCCCTCCACTTT. It translates to CVSSHTGQSVSNSPLHF. The V gene is TRBV4-2, the J gene TRBJ1-6; D is possibly TRBD1 (6 bases). The CDR3 contains 17 residues. The germline V gene encodes CDR1 LGHNA and CDR2 YNFKEQ.